The 11 T cell receptor beta chains reported below all come from one sample, sequenced in a study of radiotherapy plus CTLA-4 blockade in lung cancer. Clones were sequenced by immunoSEQ multiplex PCR, and TCRdb holds only the in-frame ones, with some missing. The repertoire holds more than 60,000 clones, approximately 79% seen once, with 2.9% in the top ten. Sample: peripheral blood, taken from a patient treated with radiotherapy plus ipilimumab. These receptors came from a human donor with non-small cell lung cancer who had a complete response to radiotherapy plus ipilimumab.

This chain joins TRBV27 and TRBJ2-7, with TRBD2 matching over 12 bases. CDR3 size: 15 residues. With V trimmed by 8 bases and J by 3 bases, 8 bases remained unmatched. CDR1 MNHEY and CDR2 SMNVEV come from the germline V gene (reference sequence). Here the CDR3 reads CASGPGLAGFYEQYF. The CDR3 DNA reads as TGTGCCAGCGGCCCTGGACTAGCGGGGTTCTACGAGCAGTACTTC.

This rearrangement joins TRBV23-1 to TRBJ1-3; the D is unclear. TRBV23-1 qualifies as an ORF whose function is uncertain. V was trimmed by 2 bases and J by 0 bases, leaving 14 bases between them. The CDR3 has 17 residues. The CDR3 spells CASSQTPDLRSGNTIYF. DNA for the CDR3: TGCGCCAGCAGTCAAACCCCGGACTTACGCTCTGGAAACACCATATATTTT.

The V and J genes are TRBV27 and TRBJ2-7, with 12 bases aligning to TRBD2. The V gene's germline CDR1 is MNHEY and CDR2 SMNVEV (reference sequence). This CDR3 region has 21 residues. The V and J ends lost 5 bases and 0 bases, in that order; junction bases with no gene match: 20. The CDR3: CASSHRLAGAIHPQSSYEQYF. In nucleotides, the CDR3 is TGTGCCAGCAGTCACAGACTAGCGGGAGCCATTCACCCCCAGAGCTCCTACGAGCAGTACTTC.

V gene TRBV27 combines with J gene TRBJ2-1, with 7 bases that match TRBD2. The V gene end was trimmed by 5 bases and the J gene end by 3 bases; junction bases not matched to a gene: 10. CDR1 and CDR2 from the germline V gene are MNHEY and SMNVEV (reference sequence). The CDR3 has 16 amino acids. CDR3 DNA: TGTGCCAGCAGTCCCCGAGTAGCGGGCTACTACAATGAGCAGTTCTTC. Protein: CASSPRVAGYYNEQFF.

The V and J genes are TRBV6-1 and TRBJ2-5, with D perhaps matching TRBD2 (7 bases). Trimming removed 7 bases at V and 1 base at J, with 16 bases between. This CDR3 has 15 residues. The germline CDR1 and CDR2 sequences are MNHNS and SASEGT. The CDR3 nucleotides read TGTGCCAGCACCCCGGGGGCTAGCGGCCAAGAGACCCAGTACTTC. Residues: CASTPGASGQETQYF.

This clone appeared a few times. The chain links TRBV10-3 to TRBJ2-1; 7 nucleotides agree with TRBD1. CDR3 size: 16 residues. After removal of 6 bases from V and 7 bases from J, the junction contained 15 bases not matched to a gene. Germline values: CDR1 ENHRY, CDR2 SYGVKD. Written as DNA, the CDR3 is TGTGCCATCAGCTACCGCGGACAGGAGGAGGTGAATGAGCAGTTCTTC. Protein product: CAISYRGQEEVNEQFF.

The chain carries TRBV27 and TRBJ2-3; D unclear. With 1 base removed from V and 2 bases from J, the gap between germline ends came to 16 bases. The CDR3 contains 17 residues. Germline V gene lookup returns CDR1 MNHEY and CDR2 SMNVEV (reference sequence). In DNA form, the CDR3 reads TGTGCCAGCAGTTTATATCCCCCTGGGCTCAACACAGATACGCAGTATTTT. Translated: CASSLYPPGLNTDTQYF.

The chain combines TRBV27 with TRBJ2-7; tentative D call: TRBD2 (6 bases). This CDR3 spans 16 amino acids. Germline values: CDR1 MNHEY, CDR2 SMNVEV (reference sequence). The V gene lost 5 bases and the J gene lost 2 bases, with 19 bases spanning the gap. This CDR3 reads CASSPSLGGSPYEQYF. CDR3 sequence (DNA): TGTGCCAGCAGTCCTTCCTTGGGAGGTTCCCCCTACGAGCAGTACTTC.

This chain links TRBV19 with TRBJ2-5, with 7 positions matching TRBD1. V gave up 5 bases and J gave up 7 bases; unmatched junction bases: 7. There are 13 residues in the CDR3. Germline CDR1 is LNHDA and CDR2 is SQIVND (reference sequence). The CDR3 region is CASSSRDSPTQYF. CDR3 bases: TGTGCCAGTAGTTCCCGGGACAGCCCGACCCAGTACTTC. Complete variable domain (other parts from reference TRBV19 and TRBJ2-5): DGGITQSPKYLFRKEGQNVTLSCEQNLNHDAMYWYRQDPGQGLRLIYYSQIVNDFQKGDIAEGYSVSREKKESFPLTVTSAQKNPTAFYLCASSSRDSPTQYFGPGTRLLVL.

There are a few counts of this clone. The chain carries TRBV14 and TRBJ2-7; no reliable D call. CDR1 and CDR2 (germline): SGHDN, FVKESK. CDR3 size: 11 residues. The ends were cut back, 5 bases at V and 8 bases at J, with 10 bases in the middle. CDR3 residues: CASSARQQQYF. The CDR3 DNA is TGTGCCAGCAGCGCCCGACAACAGCAGTACTTC.

The chain employs TRBV9 and TRBJ1-6, with no clear D. CDR1 is SGDLS and CDR2 is YYNGEE in the germline V gene. Deletions cut 4 bases from V and 8 bases from J, with 19 bases between. This CDR3 spans 16 amino acids. The CDR3 region has the DNA TGTGCCAGCAGCCCAGCGGGTTCACGGGATTATTCACCCCTCCACTTT. It codes for CASSPAGSRDYSPLHF.